This T cell receptor (beta chain) was recovered during a study of T cell clonality in common variable immunodeficiency. Germline V gene sequence: CDR1 SGHTA, CDR2 FQGTGA. The V and J ends lost 5 bases and 4 bases respectively, with 14 bases between them. This CDR3 has 15 amino acids. This clone came up many times. What it binds is not known. The CDR3 is cut off 3 residues early in the read; its end comes from the germline J gene. This table comes from immunoSEQ multiplex PCR, and its TCRdb copy is limited to in-frame clones, with some not included. In total the sample includes about 32,000 clones, none of them seen once. Study conclusions and caveats: Fewer TCRbeta clones were shared among CVID subjects than controls. TCRbeta clonality was increased in CVID versus healthy controls.

Both groups were predominantly of Caucasian heritage. Donors gave about 5 to 8 ml heparinized peripheral whole blood. The chain has TRBV7-3 and TRBJ2-2; D may be TRBD1 (6 bases). Specimen: peripheral blood mononuclear cells. The TCR comes from a person aged 18-70 years in good health. The CDR3 here is CASSPQGSGTGELFF. Incomplete CDR3 DNA: TGTGCCAGCAGCCCCCAGGGGTCGGGCACCGGGGAG.